This T cell receptor beta chain emerged from a study of T cells in Graves' hyperthyroidism and ophthalmopathy. Study results and caveats: Also found in blood were most expanded thyroid clonotypes above 0.001. The model predicted ophthalmopathy a median around seven months before onset. A 13 V-J signature model discriminated ophthalmopathy versus stable hyperthyroidism.

Amplified TCR beta CDR3 regions derived from RNA transcripts. Using the HTBI primer set, a first-round RT-PCR was run on the TCR CDR3. TCRdb redid the calling of the multiplex PCR reads with MiXCR, one entry per CDR3 protein. Altogether fewer than 750,000 distinct CDR3 sequences are present, over 12% being singletons, with the ten largest covering about 3.9%. This clonotype was observed many times. The target antigen is unknown. The PBMCs were taken from over 9.5 ml of fresh peripheral blood. The germline V gene has CDR1 MNHEY and CDR2 SMNVEV (reference sequence). The CDR3 is 13 amino acids. V was pared by 6 bases and J by 0 bases, with 5 bases between.

This receptor was taken from a middle-aged woman with Graves' ophthalmopathy. The chain employs TRBV27 and TRBJ2-2; D remains ambiguous. Sequenced: blood. The CDR3 DNA sequence: TGTGCCAGCAGGCCCGCGAACACCGGGGAGCTGTTTTTT. It specifies CASRPANTGELFF.